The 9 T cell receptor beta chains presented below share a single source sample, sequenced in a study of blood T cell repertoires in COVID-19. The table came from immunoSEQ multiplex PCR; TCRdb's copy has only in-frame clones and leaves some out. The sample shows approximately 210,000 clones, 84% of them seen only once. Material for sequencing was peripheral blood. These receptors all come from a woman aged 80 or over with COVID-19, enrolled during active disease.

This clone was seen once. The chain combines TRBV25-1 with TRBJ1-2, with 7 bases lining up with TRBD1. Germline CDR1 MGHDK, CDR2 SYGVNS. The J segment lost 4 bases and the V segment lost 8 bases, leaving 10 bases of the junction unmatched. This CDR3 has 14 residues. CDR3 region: CASLDDRVAYGYTF. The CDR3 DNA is TGTGCCAGCCTCGATGACAGGGTGGCCTATGGCTACACCTTC.

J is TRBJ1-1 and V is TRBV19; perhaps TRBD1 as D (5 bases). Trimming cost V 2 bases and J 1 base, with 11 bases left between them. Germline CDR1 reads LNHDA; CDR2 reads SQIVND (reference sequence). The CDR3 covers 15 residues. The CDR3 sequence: CASSIPTVGNTEAFF. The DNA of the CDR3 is TGTGCCAGTAGTATACCGACAGTAGGGAACACTGAAGCTTTCTTT.

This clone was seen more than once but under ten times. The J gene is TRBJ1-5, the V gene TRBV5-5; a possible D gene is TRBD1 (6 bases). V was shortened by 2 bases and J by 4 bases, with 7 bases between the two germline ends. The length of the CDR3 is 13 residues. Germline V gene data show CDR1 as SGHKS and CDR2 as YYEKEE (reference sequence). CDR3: CASSFQGNQPQHF. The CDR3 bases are TGTGCCAGCAGCTTTCAGGGGAATCAGCCCCAGCATTTT.

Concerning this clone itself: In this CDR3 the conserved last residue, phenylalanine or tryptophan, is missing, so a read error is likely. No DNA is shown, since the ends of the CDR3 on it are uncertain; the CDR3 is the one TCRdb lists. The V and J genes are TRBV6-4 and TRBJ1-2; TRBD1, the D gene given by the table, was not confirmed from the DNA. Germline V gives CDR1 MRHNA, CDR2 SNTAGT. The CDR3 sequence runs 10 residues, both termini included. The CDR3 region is CATSQPGHKS.

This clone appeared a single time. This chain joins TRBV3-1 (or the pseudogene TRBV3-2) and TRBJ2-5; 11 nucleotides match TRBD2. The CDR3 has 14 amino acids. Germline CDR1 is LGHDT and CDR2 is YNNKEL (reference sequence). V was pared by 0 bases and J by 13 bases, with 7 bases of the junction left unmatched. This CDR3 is CASSQDSSGGYGYF. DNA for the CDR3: TGTGCCAGCAGCCAAGATTCTAGCGGGGGGTATGGGTACTTC.

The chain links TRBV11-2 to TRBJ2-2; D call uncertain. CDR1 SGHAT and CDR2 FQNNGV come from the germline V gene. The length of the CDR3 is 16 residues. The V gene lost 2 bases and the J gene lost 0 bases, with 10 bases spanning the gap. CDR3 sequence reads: CASSLFPTSNTGELFF. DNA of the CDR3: TGTGCCAGCAGCTTATTCCCGACTTCGAACACCGGGGAGCTGTTTTTT.

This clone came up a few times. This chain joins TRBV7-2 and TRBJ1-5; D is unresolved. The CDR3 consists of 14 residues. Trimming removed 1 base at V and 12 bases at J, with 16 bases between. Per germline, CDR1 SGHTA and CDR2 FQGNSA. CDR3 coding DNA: TGTGCCAGCAGCTTAGGGCGCCTGACCGGGGACCAGCATTTT. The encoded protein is CASSLGRLTGDQHF.

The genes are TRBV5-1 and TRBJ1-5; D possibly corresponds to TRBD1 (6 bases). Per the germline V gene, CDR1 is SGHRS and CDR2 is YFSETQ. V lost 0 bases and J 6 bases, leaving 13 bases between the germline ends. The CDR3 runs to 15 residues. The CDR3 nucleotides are TGCGCCAGCAGCTTGGTGCCAGGGGAGCGTCAGCCCCAGCATTTT. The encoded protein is CASSLVPGERQPQHF.

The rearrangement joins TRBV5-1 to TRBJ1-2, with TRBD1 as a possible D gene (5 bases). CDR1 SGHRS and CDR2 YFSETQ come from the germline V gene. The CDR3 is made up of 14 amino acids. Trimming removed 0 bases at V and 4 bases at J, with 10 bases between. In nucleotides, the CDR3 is TGCGCCAGCAGCTTGGACAGGACGACCTATGGCTACACCTTC. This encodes CASSLDRTTYGYTF.